Detailed here is one T cell receptor beta chain. These data originate in a study of control samples from healthy donors and cancer patients. The CDR3 sequence is 15 residues long. The junction had 8 bases not matched to a gene; V was cut back by 4 bases and J by 4 bases. Germline CDR1 is SGHDT and CDR2 is YYEEEE. This table comes from immunoSEQ multiplex PCR, and its TCRdb copy is limited to in-frame clones, with some not included. The repertoire has 130,000 or so clones, about 89% of them found once; the top ten carry under 9%. The chain recombines TRBV5-6 with TRBJ1-5; 7 positions match TRBD1. Sequencing was performed on blood. The TCR originated in a man aged 18 to 30 in good health. The CDR3 reads CASSPDRARNQPQHF. The CDR3 bases are TGTGCCAGCAGCCCCGACAGGGCCCGGAATCAGCCCCAGCATTTT.